These 31 T cell receptor beta chains came from one sample sequenced in a study of cytomegalovirus exposure and HLA in healthy donors. The study ran its PCR with 60 Vbeta and 13 Jbeta primers. Data came from immunoSEQ multiplex PCR; TCRdb stores just in-frame clones and leaves some out. This sample's table has about 200,000 clones. Input material: PBMCs. Receptors originate from a girl aged 2 to 9 in good health and CMV-seropositive.

The V and J genes are TRBV28 and TRBJ2-7; perhaps TRBD2 as D (6 bases). The ends were cut back, 6 bases at V and 2 bases at J, with 11 bases in the middle. The CDR3 has 13 amino acids. Per the germline V gene, CDR1 is MDHEN and CDR2 is SYDVKM. The CDR3 here is CASRSRTTYEQYF. The CDR3 DNA is TGTGCCAGCAGATCCAGGACTACCTACGAGCAGTACTTC.

The rearrangement links TRBV19 to TRBJ1-2; the D gene is possibly TRBD1 (5 bases). The V gene's germline CDR1 is LNHDA and CDR2 SQIVND (reference sequence). The CDR3 is made up of 13 amino acids. The V end lost 5 bases, the J end lost 2 bases, and 9 bases lay between the germline ends. The chain's CDR3 is CASSPGNNYGYTF. The CDR3 DNA reads as TGTGCCAGTAGTCCAGGGAACAACTATGGCTACACCTTC.

The V gene is TRBV27, the J gene TRBJ2-3; 7 positions match TRBD2. This CDR3 is 19 amino acids long. Germline V gene data show CDR1 as MNHEY and CDR2 as SMNVEV (reference sequence). The ends lost 5 bases at V and 0 bases at J; junction bases unmatched: 17. The CDR3 DNA is TGTGCCAGCAGTCCCATGAACGCCGAGCGGGAAAAGAGCACAGATACGCAGTATTTT. Translated: CASSPMNAEREKSTDTQYF.

V gene TRBV7-2 combines with J gene TRBJ1-4; D gene uncertain. The CDR3 totals 14 residues. Per germline, CDR1 SGHTA and CDR2 FQGNSA. V gave up 7 bases and J gave up 8 bases, with 17 bases separating them. CDR3 bases: TGTGCCAGCACAATTGGGAGAAACGACGAAAAACTGTTTTTT. Encoded protein: CASTIGRNDEKLFF.

The gene calls are TRBV5-4 and TRBJ2-3, with 11 bases fitting TRBD2. CDR1 SGHNT and CDR2 YYREEE come from the germline V gene (reference sequence). V was clipped by 4 bases and J by 6 bases; unmatched bases: 22. This CDR3 has 20 residues. CDR3 region: CASSAGLAGLGSGRDDTQYF. CDR3 bases: TGTGCCAGCAGCGCAGGACTAGCGGGCCTGGGGAGCGGGAGGGATGATACGCAGTATTTT.

The rearrangement uses TRBV9 and TRBJ2-1, with D possibly matching TRBD2 (5 bases). The CDR3 length is 15 residues. Germline CDR1 and CDR2: SGDLS and YYNGEE. Trimming removed 0 bases at V and 3 bases at J, with 10 bases between. The CDR3 DNA reads TGTGCCAGCAGCGTAGAAAGCGGATACTACAATGAGCAGTTCTTC. It specifies CASSVESGYYNEQFF.

The chain uses TRBV9 and TRBJ2-3, with D hard to call. The CDR3 extends over 13 amino acids. V was cut by 4 bases and J by 0 bases, with 6 bases left in between. Germline values: CDR1 SGDLS, CDR2 YYNGEE. CDR3 DNA: TGTGCCAGCAGCCCTCCTAGCACAGATACGCAGTATTTT. Protein: CASSPPSTDTQYF.

The CDR3 loop reads CASTKGGERYEQYF. CDR3 bases: TGTGCCAGCACTAAAGGGGGGGAACGCTACGAGCAGTACTTC. This chain uses TRBV2 with TRBJ2-5, with D possibly TRBD2 on 7 matching bases. The DNA end is a closer match to TRBJ2-7, so the J assignment may be wrong. The length of the CDR3 is 14 residues. Germline V CDR1 and CDR2: SNHLY, FYNNEI.

The V gene is TRBV5-1, the J gene TRBJ2-7, with 9 bases matching TRBD2. Germline V gene lookup returns CDR1 SGHRS and CDR2 YFSETQ. Trimming at V came to 0 bases and at J to 6 bases, leaving 16 bases not matched to a gene. The CDR3 is 18 amino acids. The CDR3 is CASSLVPRSGLASFEQYF. The CDR3, as DNA: TGCGCCAGCAGCTTGGTCCCTAGGTCCGGACTAGCGTCATTCGAGCAGTACTTC.

This chain joins TRBV5-1 and TRBJ2-6, with TRBD1 identical over 9 bases. Germline V gene data show CDR1 as SGHRS and CDR2 as YFSETQ. There are 19 residues in the CDR3. V gave up 0 bases and J gave up 0 bases; unmatched junction bases: 7. The CDR3 loop reads CASSLDDRGRVSGANVLTF. The CDR3 coding sequence is TGCGCCAGCAGCTTGGATGACAGGGGGAGAGTCTCTGGGGCCAACGTCCTGACTTTC. The variable domain in full, completed from reference TRBV5-1 and TRBJ2-6, reads KAGVTQTPRYLIKTRGQQVTLSCSPISGHRSVSWYQQTPGQGLQFLFEYFSETQRNKGNFPGRFSGRQFSNSRSEMNVSTLELGDSALYLCASSLDDRGRVSGANVLTFGAGSRLTVL.

This chain links TRBV6-5 with TRBJ1-5; perhaps TRBD1 as D (5 bases). The germline V and J ends were trimmed by 2 bases and 1 base, with 9 bases remaining between them. There are 15 residues in the CDR3. The V gene's germline CDR1 is MNHEY and CDR2 SVGAGI. CDR3: CASSYSPGSNQPQHF. For the CDR3, the DNA is TGTGCCAGCAGTTACAGCCCAGGGAGCAATCAGCCCCAGCATTTT.

With regard to this clone: A read error may produce the germline difference seen at one junction end. The rearrangement links TRBV7-7 to TRBJ2-5; 8 nucleotides align to TRBD2. The germline gives CDR1 SSHAT, CDR2 FNYEAQ (reference sequence). The CDR3 is 15 residues long. CDR3 nucleotide sequence: TGTGCTAGCAGCTTAGCGGCGGGGGGCAGAGAGACCCAGTACTTC. Protein: CASSLAAGGRETQYF.

The chain employs TRBV27 and TRBJ1-1, with no clear D. In germline, CDR1 is MNHEY, CDR2 SMNVEV (reference sequence). The CDR3 spans 13 residues. V lost 3 bases, J lost 3 bases, and 8 bases lay in between. CDR3 in DNA: TGTGCCAGCAGTTTGATTCGGGACACTGAAGCTTTCTTT. Protein: CASSLIRDTEAFF.

DNA of the CDR3: TGTGCCAGCTCACCAGGACAGGGGAATGAAAAACTGTTTTTT. It encodes CASSPGQGNEKLFF. This chain joins TRBV18 and TRBJ1-4, with TRBD1 matching over 9 bases. CDR3 length: 14 amino acids. V lost 2 bases to trimming and J lost 5 bases; unmatched junction nucleotides: 0. From germline, CDR1 is KGHSH and CDR2 LQKENI.

The V and J genes are TRBV18 and TRBJ2-7, with 9 nucleotides matching TRBD1. V trimming: 4 bases; J trimming: 3 bases; junction bases outside the gene matches: 10. CDR1 and CDR2 from the germline V gene are KGHSH and LQKENI. This CDR3 contains 16 residues. The CDR3 region has the DNA TGTGCCAGCTCACGCTCCGGGACAGGGAAGGTCTACGAGCAGTACTTC. Amino acid sequence: CASSRSGTGKVYEQYF.

The V gene is TRBV2, the J gene TRBJ2-2; D perhaps matches TRBD2 (5 bases). Trimming took 5 bases from V and 2 from J, leaving 12 bases between them. The length of the CDR3 is 15 residues. Germline CDR1 is SNHLY and CDR2 is FYNNEI. CDR3 amino acids: CASSKSGPNTGELFF. The CDR3 nucleotides read TGTGCCAGCAGTAAAAGCGGCCCTAACACCGGGGAGCTGTTTTTT.

This sequence joins TRBV13 and TRBJ2-3, with 11 bases fitting TRBD2. The CDR3 has 18 residues. The trim removed 5 bases at V and 0 bases at J, leaving 10 bases unmatched. CDR1 is PRHDT and CDR2 is FYEKMQ in the germline V gene (reference sequence). The CDR3 protein is CASSPTSGITYSTDTQYF. CDR3 nucleotide sequence: TGTGCCAGCAGCCCGACTAGCGGGATTACTTATAGCACAGATACGCAGTATTTT.

The V and J genes are TRBV28 and TRBJ2-7; 10 bases map to TRBD1. Germline values: CDR1 MDHEN, CDR2 SYDVKM. With 3 bases clipped from V and 5 bases from J, the junction kept 7 bases outside the gene matches. The CDR3 is 15 residues long. The CDR3 sequence: CASSFWTGGKDEQYF. CDR3 sequence (DNA): TGTGCCAGCAGTTTCTGGACAGGGGGAAAGGACGAGCAGTACTTC.

This chain joins TRBV27 and TRBJ2-6; D not resolved. The V and J ends lost 3 bases and 2 bases respectively, with 5 bases between them. This CDR3 is built from 14 residues. Germline values: CDR1 MNHEY, CDR2 SMNVEV (reference sequence). As DNA, the CDR3 is TGTGCCAGCAGTTTGACAACTGGGGCCAACGTCCTGACTTTC. Translation gives CASSLTTGANVLTF.

The chain links TRBV7-8 to TRBJ1-1; 7 nucleotides align to TRBD1. The CDR3 sequence is 13 residues long. V was pared by 4 bases and J by 1 base, with 0 bases of the junction left unmatched. Germline CDR1 reads SGHVS; CDR2 reads FQNEAQ. This chain's CDR3 is CASSWTGNTEAFF. DNA of the CDR3: TGTGCCAGCAGCTGGACAGGGAACACTGAAGCTTTCTTT.

CDR3 sequence reads: CASSLGLGSTDTQYF. DNA for the CDR3: TGTGCCAGCAGCTTGGGGCTGGGGAGCACAGATACGCAGTATTTT. J is TRBJ2-3 and V is TRBV7-2, with a possible D match to TRBD1 (5 bases). Trimming took 3 bases from V and 0 from J, leaving 10 bases between them. Per the germline V gene, CDR1 is SGHTA and CDR2 is FQGNSA. The CDR3 totals 15 residues.

The CDR3 DNA reads TGTGCCAGCAGCTTGTTTCGGGAAGGCACCTTC. Translation gives CASSLFREGTF. The chain couples TRBV11-2 to TRBJ1-2; D gene unclear. Germline V gene lookup returns CDR1 SGHAT and CDR2 FQNNGV. This CDR3 is 11 amino acids long. Trimming took 3 bases from V and 13 from J, leaving 12 bases between them.

J is TRBJ2-7 and V is TRBV7-8; 12 bases are shared with TRBD2. Germline V CDR1 and CDR2: SGHVS, FQNEAQ. J was trimmed by 0 bases and V by 1 base; bases with no gene match: 7. This CDR3 contains 18 residues. The CDR3 sequence: CASSLDPSGRAVSYEQYF. The CDR3 DNA follows: TGTGCCAGCAGCTTAGACCCTAGCGGGAGGGCCGTCTCCTACGAGCAGTACTTC.

The gene calls are TRBV5-1 and TRBJ2-1, with 10 bases matching TRBD1. CDR3 length: 17 residues. Trimming at V came to 0 bases and at J to 9 bases, leaving 12 bases not matched to a gene. Germline V lookup: CDR1 SGHRS, CDR2 YFSETQ. CDR3 sequence: CASSLAPGQGISPEQFF. The CDR3 DNA follows: TGCGCCAGCAGCTTGGCCCCGGGACAGGGGATCTCGCCTGAGCAGTTCTTC. Combining the CDR3 with reference TRBV5-1 and TRBJ2-1 gives the whole variable domain KAGVTQTPRYLIKTRGQQVTLSCSPISGHRSVSWYQQTPGQGLQFLFEYFSETQRNKGNFPGRFSGRQFSNSRSEMNVSTLELGDSALYLCASSLAPGQGISPEQFFGPGTRLTVL.

V and J are TRBV7-3 and TRBJ2-1; 11 positions agree with TRBD2. This CDR3 spans 18 amino acids. Germline CDR1 SGHTA, CDR2 FQGTGA. J gave up 7 bases and V 2 bases, and 13 bases lay outside the gene matches. The CDR3 DNA follows: TGTGCCAGCAGCTTAGGGTTTGGGACGGGACTAGCGGCGAATGAGCAGTTCTTC. It translates to CASSLGFGTGLAANEQFF.

The rearrangement links TRBV9 to TRBJ2-7; TRBD2 matches at 10 bases. The CDR3 covers 15 residues. Germline V gene lookup returns CDR1 SGDLS and CDR2 YYNGEE. V lost 4 bases, J lost 6 bases, and 10 bases stayed unmatched. The CDR3 loop is CASSPRLAGASEQYF. CDR3 bases: TGTGCCAGCAGCCCTCGACTAGCGGGTGCCAGCGAGCAGTACTTC.

The chain employs TRBV30 and TRBJ1-2; 10 nucleotides align to TRBD1. CDR3 size: 14 residues. The J segment lost 5 bases and the V segment lost 3 bases, leaving 6 bases of the junction unmatched. Germline V gene sequence: CDR1 GTSNPN, CDR2 SVGIG (reference sequence). CDR3 loop: CAWRGQGLGYGYTF. In DNA form, the CDR3 reads TGTGCCTGGAGGGGACAGGGGCTTGGATATGGCTACACCTTC. The variable domain in full, completed from reference TRBV30 and TRBJ1-2, reads SQTIHQWPATLVQPVGSPLSLECTVEGTSNPNLYWYRQAAGRGLQLLFYSVGIGQISSEVPQNLSASRPQDRQFILSSKKLLLSDSGFYLCAWRGQGLGYGYTFGSGTRLTVV.

The genes are TRBV5-1 and TRBJ2-7, with TRBD1 matching over 7 bases. The CDR3 is made up of 15 amino acids. CDR1 and CDR2 (germline): SGHRS, YFSETQ. After removal of 3 bases from V and 3 bases from J, the junction contained 9 bases not matched to a gene. The CDR3 sequence: CASSYSGTEVYEQYF. The CDR3 DNA reads as TGCGCCAGCAGCTACTCCGGGACAGAGGTCTACGAGCAGTACTTC.

The chain employs TRBV5-4 and TRBJ2-2; D ambiguous. CDR3 length: 15 residues. Germline CDR1 is SGHNT and CDR2 is YYREEE (reference sequence). The V and J ends lost 1 base and 3 bases respectively, with 10 bases between them. The CDR3 reads CASSLSGVDTGELFF. DNA for the CDR3: TGTGCCAGCAGCTTGTCTGGAGTGGACACCGGGGAGCTGTTTTTT. Filled out from reference TRBV5-4 and TRBJ2-2, the complete variable domain reads ETGVTQSPTHLIKTRGQQVTLRCSSQSGHNTVSWYQQALGQGPQFIFQYYREEENGRGNFPPRFSGLQFPNYSSELNVNALELDDSALYLCASSLSGVDTGELFFGEGSRLTVL.

The chain joins TRBV19 to TRBJ1-2; no clear D gene. The CDR3 loop spans 13 amino acids. The V end was cut by 2 bases, the J end by 5 bases, with 9 bases between. Germline V gives CDR1 LNHDA, CDR2 SQIVND (reference sequence). CDR3 amino acids: CASSIISGYGYTF. CDR3 coding DNA: TGTGCCAGTAGTATAATATCGGGGTATGGCTACACCTTC.

This sequence joins TRBV6-5 and TRBJ2-7; perhaps TRBD1 as D (6 bases). The J call may be wrong; the DNA end is better matched by TRBJ2-5. CDR1 and CDR2 (germline): MNHEY, SVGAGI. The CDR3 extends over 14 amino acids. The CDR3 bases are TGTGCCAGCAGAAACAGGGCTCCACAAGAGACCCAGTACTTC. This codes for CASRNRAPQETQYF.